A selection of T cell receptor beta chains follows, all from one sample in a study of T cells in Graves' hyperthyroidism and ophthalmopathy. Each CDR3 protein gets one entry after TCRdb re-called the multiplex PCR reads with MiXCR. The sample contains 550,000 to 600,000 distinct CDR3 sequences, more than 13% of which appear only once. What was sequenced was blood. The receptors stem from a woman aged 18-29 years with Graves' ophthalmopathy. Each CDR3 is given with its conserved first and last residue. The order of the fields is J gene, clone size, D gene, V gene, CDR3 protein, CDR3 DNA. D genes are given only for firm matches. Size is omitted from some rows. Given values are once, few, many or a class for expanded clones.

j_gene: TRBJ2-1; abundance: .; d_gene: .; v_gene: TRBV5-1; CDR3aa: CASSFGYGNGKYNEQFF; CDR3nt: TGCGCCAGCAGCTTTGGTTATGGGAACGGGAAATACAATGAGCAGTTCTTC
j_gene: TRBJ1-5; abundance: many; d_gene: TRBD1; v_gene: TRBV6-1; CDR3aa: CASKSGTGGSQPQHF; CDR3nt: TGTGCCAGCAAAAGTGGGACAGGGGGTTCCCAGCCCCAGCATTTT
j_gene: TRBJ2-3; abundance: many; d_gene: .; v_gene: TRBV7-2; CDR3aa: CASSISGSTDTQYF; CDR3nt: TGTGCCAGCAGCATAAGCGGGAGCACAGATACGCAGTATTTT
j_gene: TRBJ2-3; abundance: many; d_gene: TRBD2; v_gene: TRBV3-1; CDR3aa: CASSPLAGGATDTQYF; CDR3nt: TGTGCCAGCAGCCCTCTAGCGGGAGGGGCCACAGATACGCAGTATTTT
j_gene: TRBJ2-3; abundance: .; d_gene: .; v_gene: TRBV10-3; CDR3aa: CAINGESDTQYF; CDR3nt: TGTGCCATCAACGGGGAGTCAGATACGCAGTATTTT
j_gene: TRBJ2-6; abundance: .; d_gene: .; v_gene: TRBV10-3; CDR3aa: CAISVSGPRSGANVLTF; CDR3nt: TGTGCCATCAGTGTTTCCGGGCCCCGCTCTGGGGCCAACGTCCTGACTTTC
j_gene: TRBJ2-1; abundance: few; d_gene: TRBD2; v_gene: TRBV7-2; CDR3aa: CASSSRTSGRAIMANEQFF; CDR3nt: TGTGCCAGCAGCTCGCGGACTAGCGGGAGGGCCATTATGGCCAATGAGCAGTTCTTC
j_gene: TRBJ2-1; abundance: .; d_gene: .; v_gene: TRBV10-3; CDR3aa: CAISQFQFRSYNEQFF; CDR3nt: TGTGCCATCAGTCAGTTTCAGTTCCGCTCCTACAATGAGCAGTTCTTC
j_gene: TRBJ1-1; abundance: many; d_gene: TRBD1; v_gene: TRBV27; CDR3aa: CASSLSGQGPTEAFF; CDR3nt: TGTGCCAGCAGTTTATCGGGACAGGGACCCACTGAAGCTTTCTTT
j_gene: TRBJ1-1; abundance: many; d_gene: .; v_gene: TRBV6-5; CDR3aa: CASSYSRLYTEAFF; CDR3nt: TGTGCCAGCAGTTACTCACGTTTGTACACTGAAGCTTTCTTT
j_gene: TRBJ2-1; abundance: few; d_gene: .; v_gene: TRBV9; CDR3aa: CASSVDPLQRPPYNEQFF; CDR3nt: TGTGCCAGCAGCGTAGACCCTCTCCAGCGCCCCCCTTACAATGAGCAGTTCTTC
j_gene: TRBJ2-7; abundance: .; d_gene: TRBD2; v_gene: TRBV27; CDR3aa: CASPIIAGRWYEQYF; CDR3nt: TGTGCCAGCCCCATTATAGCGGGACGATGGTACGAGCAGTACTTC
j_gene: TRBJ2-1; abundance: many; d_gene: .; v_gene: TRBV6-1; CDR3aa: CASSIGTPRNEQFF; CDR3nt: TGTGCCAGCAGCATCGGGACCCCGAGGAATGAGCAGTTCTTC
j_gene: TRBJ1-5; abundance: many; d_gene: .; v_gene: TRBV10-2; CDR3aa: CASSESGSNQPQHF; CDR3nt: TGCGCCAGCAGTGAGTCAGGGAGCAATCAGCCCCAGCATTTT